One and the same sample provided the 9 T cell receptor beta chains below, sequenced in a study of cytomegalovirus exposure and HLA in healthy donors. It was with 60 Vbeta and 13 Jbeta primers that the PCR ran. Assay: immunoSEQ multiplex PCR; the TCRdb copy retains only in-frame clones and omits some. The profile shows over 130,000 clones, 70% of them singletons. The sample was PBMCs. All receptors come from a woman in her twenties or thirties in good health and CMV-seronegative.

The CDR3: CASSLAGYREQYV. The CDR3 DNA reads as TGTGCCAGCAGCTTGGCGGGTTATCGTGAGCAGTACGTC. The chain uses TRBV5-6 and TRBJ2-7, with D hard to call. The length of the CDR3 is 13 residues. Germline lookup yields CDR1 SGHDT and CDR2 YYEEEE. Trimming removed 0 bases from V and 7 bases from J, with 11 bases in between.

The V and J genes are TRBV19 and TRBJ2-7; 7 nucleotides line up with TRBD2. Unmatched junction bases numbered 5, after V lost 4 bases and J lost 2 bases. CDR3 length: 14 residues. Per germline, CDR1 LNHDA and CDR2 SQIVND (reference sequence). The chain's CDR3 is CASSTTSDTYEQYF. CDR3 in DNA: TGTGCCAGTAGTACCACTAGCGACACCTACGAGCAGTACTTC. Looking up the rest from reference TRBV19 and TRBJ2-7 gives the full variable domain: DGGITQSPKYLFRKEGQNVTLSCEQNLNHDAMYWYRQDPGQGLRLIYYSQIVNDFQKGDIAEGYSVSREKKESFPLTVTSAQKNPTAFYLCASSTTSDTYEQYFGPGTRLTVT.

CDR3 in amino acids: CASSPRTGRDEQFF. DNA of the CDR3: TGTGCCAGTAGTCCCCGGACAGGGAGGGATGAGCAGTTCTTC. This chain joins TRBV19 and TRBJ2-1; D is possibly TRBD1 (8 bases). Trimming removed 5 bases from V and 8 bases from J, with 16 bases in between. This CDR3 spans 14 amino acids. Germline V CDR1 and CDR2: LNHDA, SQIVND (reference sequence).

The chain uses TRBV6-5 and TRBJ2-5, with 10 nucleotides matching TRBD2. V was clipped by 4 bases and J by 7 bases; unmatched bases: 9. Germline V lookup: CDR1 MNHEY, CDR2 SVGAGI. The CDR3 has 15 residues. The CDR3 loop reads CASSLVAGGEGTQYF. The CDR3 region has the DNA TGTGCCAGCAGTTTGGTAGCGGGGGGCGAGGGGACCCAGTACTTC.

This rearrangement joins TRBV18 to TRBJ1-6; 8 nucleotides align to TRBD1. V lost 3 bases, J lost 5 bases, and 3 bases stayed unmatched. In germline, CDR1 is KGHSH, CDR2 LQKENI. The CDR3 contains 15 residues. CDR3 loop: CASSPVQGDNSPLHF. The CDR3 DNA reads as TGTGCCAGCTCACCGGTACAGGGGGATAATTCACCCCTCCACTTT.

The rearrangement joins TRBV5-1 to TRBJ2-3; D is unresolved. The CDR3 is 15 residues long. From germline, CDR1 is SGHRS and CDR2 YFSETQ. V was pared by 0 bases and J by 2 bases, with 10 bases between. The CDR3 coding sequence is TGCGCCAGCAGCTTGGACGGCGGTCCCACAGATACGCAGTATTTT. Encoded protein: CASSLDGGPTDTQYF.

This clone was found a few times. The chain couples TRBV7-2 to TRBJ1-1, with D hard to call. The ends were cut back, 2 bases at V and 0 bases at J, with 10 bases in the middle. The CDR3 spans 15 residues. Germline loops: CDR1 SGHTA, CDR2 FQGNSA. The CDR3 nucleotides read TGTGCCAGCAGCTTATGGGCAGGATTGAACACTGAAGCTTTCTTT. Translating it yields CASSLWAGLNTEAFF.

CDR3 in DNA: TGTGCCAGCAGAAAGGAGACAGCGATAAGCAGCACAGATACGCAGTATTTT. Its translation is CASRKETAISSTDTQYF. The genes are TRBV28 and TRBJ2-3, with a tentative D call TRBD1 (5 bases). CDR1 is MDHEN, CDR2 SYDVKM, per germline. CDR3 size: 17 residues. The germline V and J ends were trimmed by 6 bases and 0 bases, with 19 bases remaining between them.

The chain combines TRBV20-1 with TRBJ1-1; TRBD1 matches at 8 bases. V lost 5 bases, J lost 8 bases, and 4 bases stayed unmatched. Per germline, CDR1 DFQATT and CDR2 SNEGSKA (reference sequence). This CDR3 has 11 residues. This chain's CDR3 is CSAPWTGEAFF. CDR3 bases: TGCAGTGCTCCTTGGACAGGGGAAGCTTTCTTT.